One sample yielded the 18 T cell receptor beta chains listed below, sequenced in a study of blood T cell repertoires in COVID-19. The table came from immunoSEQ multiplex PCR; TCRdb's copy has only in-frame clones and leaves some out. The table lists 100,000 or so clones, around 66% of them singletons. The sample taken for sequencing was peripheral blood. Source of these receptors: a man older than 75 with acute or convalescent COVID-19.

The chain employs TRBV7-2 and TRBJ2-4; tentatively, D is TRBD1 (6 bases). This CDR3 spans 15 amino acids. The germline V gene encodes CDR1 SGHTA and CDR2 FQGNSA. V lost 5 bases and J lost 1, with 12 bases in between. This chain's CDR3 is CASSRDNGAKNIQYF. The CDR3 DNA reads TGTGCCAGCAGCCGGGACAACGGTGCCAAAAACATTCAGTACTTC. The entire variable domain, with the rest obtained from reference TRBV7-2 and TRBJ2-4, is as follows: GAGVSQSPSNKVTEKGKDVELRCDPISGHTALYWYRQSLGQGLEFLIYFQGNSAPDKSGLPSDRFSAERTGGSVSTLTIQRTQQEDSAVYLCASSRDNGAKNIQYFGAGTRLSVL.

The V and J genes are TRBV6-5 and TRBJ2-1, with 7 bases matching TRBD2. Per germline, CDR1 MNHEY and CDR2 SVGAGI. The CDR3 extends over 15 amino acids. Trimming took 7 bases from V and 0 from J; bases not matched to a gene: 6. The DNA for the CDR3 is TGTGCCAGCATGAAGCGGGGTAGCTCCTACAATGAGCAGTTCTTC. Translation: CASMKRGSSYNEQFF.

The CDR3, as DNA: TGTGCCAGTACCGGGGACAGATTCTCTGGAAACACCATATATTTT. Its translation is CASTGDRFSGNTIYF. This chain links TRBV19 with TRBJ1-3; 7 nucleotides agree with TRBD1. Germline CDR1 and CDR2: LNHDA and SQIVND (reference sequence). V lost 7 bases, J lost 0 bases, and 6 bases stayed unmatched. The CDR3 is 15 amino acids. The variable domain in full, completed from reference TRBV19 and TRBJ1-3, reads DGGITQSPKYLFRKEGQNVTLSCEQNLNHDAMYWYRQDPGQGLRLIYYSQIVNDFQKGDIAEGYSVSREKKESFPLTVTSAQKNPTAFYLCASTGDRFSGNTIYFGEGSWLTVV.

V is TRBV28 and J is TRBJ2-2, with D perhaps TRBD2 (5 bases). V was pared by 6 bases and J by 4 bases, with 15 bases between. The CDR3 loop spans 15 amino acids. Germline V gene data show CDR1 as MDHEN and CDR2 as SYDVKM. The CDR3 coding sequence is TGTGCCAGCAGCTTGGGAGTATTGGGCACCGGGGAGCTGTTTTTT. Amino acids: CASSLGVLGTGELFF.

V gene TRBV15 combines with J gene TRBJ1-4, with no clear D. The germline V and J ends were trimmed by 11 bases and 4 bases, with 20 bases remaining between them. The CDR3 spans 15 residues. Germline V gene data show CDR1 as LNHNV and CDR2 as YYDKDF (reference sequence). The CDR3 DNA reads as TGTGCCCCCCGGTCAAGTCATGCCCTTAATGAAAAACTGTTTTTT. It specifies CAPRSSHALNEKLFF.

The chain links TRBV7-9 to TRBJ2-7, with 8 bases fitting TRBD2. Trimming removed 5 bases from V and 1 base from J; junction bases left unmatched: 7. This CDR3 has 15 amino acids. From germline, CDR1 is SEHNR and CDR2 FQNEAQ (reference sequence). This CDR3 reads CASSLSPSGSYEQYF. CDR3 in DNA: TGTGCCAGCAGCCTCAGCCCTAGCGGGTCCTACGAGCAGTACTTC.

This clone was seen more than once but under ten times. V usage is TRBV19 and J usage is TRBJ2-1, with TRBD2 identical over 9 bases. Trimming cost V 3 bases and J 7 bases; bases outside gene matches: 13. This CDR3 is 17 amino acids long. Germline V gene sequence: CDR1 LNHDA, CDR2 SQIVND (reference sequence). DNA for the CDR3: TGTGCCAGTAGTATTAGGGTCGTCGCTAGCGGGGCGAATGAGCAGTTCTTC. Amino acid sequence: CASSIRVVASGANEQFF.

This clone was seen a handful of times. This chain links TRBV9 with TRBJ1-2, with D tentatively TRBD1 (6 bases). This CDR3 is 16 amino acids long. Germline lookup yields CDR1 SGDLS and CDR2 YYNGEE. Deletions cut 4 bases from V and 4 bases from J, with 20 bases between. This CDR3 reads CASSPMVRGGGYGYTF. DNA for the CDR3: TGTGCCAGCAGCCCCATGGTAAGGGGAGGGGGCTATGGCTACACCTTC.

In DNA, the CDR3 is TGTGCCACCGAGTGGGAGGGGACCCAGTACTTC. Amino acid sequence: CATEWEGTQYF. The chain carries TRBV28 and TRBJ2-5; TRBD2 agrees at 7 bases. The CDR3 contains 11 residues. Per the germline V gene, CDR1 is MDHEN and CDR2 is SYDVKM. Germline trimming cut 10 bases from V and 7 bases from J; bases unmatched to any gene: 6.

The J gene is TRBJ2-7, the V gene TRBV7-2, with TRBD1 matching 7 bases. The V segment lost 5 bases and the J segment 0 bases; nucleotides outside the gene matches: 7. The CDR3 spans 15 residues. Looked up from germline, CDR1 is SGHTA and CDR2 is FQGNSA. CDR3 protein: CASSTYRGSSYEQYF. The CDR3 region has the DNA TGTGCCAGCAGCACGTACAGGGGTAGCTCCTACGAGCAGTACTTC.

This clone appeared once. The chain employs TRBV19 and TRBJ2-3; 8 bases match TRBD2. Germline V gene data show CDR1 as LNHDA and CDR2 as SQIVND (reference sequence). The V and J ends lost 6 bases and 1 base, in that order; junction bases with no gene match: 6. This CDR3 is built from 15 residues. The CDR3 region has the DNA TGTGCCAGTAGGAGACTAGCGTGGGGCACAGATACGCAGTATTTT. Translated: CASRRLAWGTDTQYF.

This clone was seen more than once but under ten times. This chain joins TRBV21-1 and TRBJ1-5. TRBV21-1 corresponds to a pseudogene. The CDR3 consists of 16 residues. CDR3 in DNA: TGTGCCAGCAGCATGCGACCCAACGGGGGGGATCAGCCCCAGCATTTT. Protein sequence: CASSMRPNGGDQPQHF.

This clone was recorded a few times. The genes are TRBV5-1 and TRBJ2-1; 14 bases match TRBD2. With 4 bases clipped from V and 8 bases from J, the junction kept 5 bases outside the gene matches. The CDR3 contains 15 residues. Germline V gene lookup returns CDR1 SGHRS and CDR2 YFSETQ. The CDR3 DNA follows: TGCGCCAGCAGCGGGGGACTAGCGGGAGAGGATGAGCAGTTCTTC. Translated: CASSGGLAGEDEQFF.

This chain connects TRBV4-1 to TRBJ1-2; tentative D call: TRBD1 (5 bases). This CDR3 spans 13 amino acids. Germline loops: CDR1 MGHRA, CDR2 YSYEKL. The V end lost 10 bases, the J end lost 2 bases, and 14 bases lay between the germline ends. The DNA of the CDR3 is TGCGCCACCAATAGGGGTTTAAACTATGGCTACACCTTC. The encoded protein is CATNRGLNYGYTF.

The genes are TRBV13 and TRBJ2-7; TRBD1 aligns across 7 bases. V dropped 5 bases and J dropped 4; count of bases not matched to a gene: 2. The CDR3 contains 12 residues. Germline CDR1 and CDR2: PRHDT and FYEKMQ (reference sequence). This CDR3 reads CASSRDRYEQYF. The CDR3 DNA sequence: TGTGCCAGCAGCCGGGACAGATACGAGCAGTACTTC.

The chain is built from TRBV28 and TRBJ2-7; a weak D match, TRBD2 (6 bases). V dropped 8 bases and J dropped 3 bases, with 17 bases sitting between them. There are 14 residues in the CDR3. CDR1 and CDR2 from the germline V gene are MDHEN and SYDVKM. The CDR3 DNA sequence: TGTGCCAGCGAAGGTGAGGGAGGATTCTACGAGCAGTACTTC. It specifies CASEGEGGFYEQYF.

This clone was detected once. V usage is TRBV9 and J usage is TRBJ2-7, with 7 positions matching TRBD2. In germline, CDR1 is SGDLS, CDR2 YYNGEE. CDR3 length equals 14 residues. V lost 0 bases to trimming and J lost 9 bases; unmatched junction nucleotides: 9. In nucleotides, the CDR3 is TGTGCCAGCAGCGTAGGTCCGGACGGGGGGTGGCAGTACTTC. This sequence encodes CASSVGPDGGWQYF.

This clone was seen only once. The genes are TRBV28 and TRBJ2-3; 10 nucleotides match TRBD1. The length of the CDR3 is 17 residues. CDR1 MDHEN and CDR2 SYDVKM come from the germline V gene. The ends lost 4 bases at V and 10 bases at J; junction bases unmatched: 17. Here the CDR3 DNA reads TGTGCCAGCAGTTATGCCGGGACAGGGGTTGGCCGAGGGGCGCAGTATTTT. Protein product: CASSYAGTGVGRGAQYF.